The 30 T cell receptor beta chains reported below all come from one sample, sequenced in a study of blood T cell repertoires in COVID-19. TCRdb keeps only in-frame clones here, not all; method: immunoSEQ multiplex PCR. The sample shows roughly 90,000 clones, about 85% of them seen only once. The specimen sequenced was peripheral blood. The receptors come from a woman aged 80 or over with COVID-19, enrolled during active disease.

The chain couples TRBV14 to TRBJ2-3; D ambiguous. Trimming shortened V by 0 bases and J by 3 bases, and 7 bases separated the two germline ends. Germline CDR1 is SGHDN and CDR2 is FVKESK. This CDR3 region has 14 residues. The CDR3 bases are TGTGCCAGCAGCCAAGAAACAGCAACAGATACGCAGTATTTT. Translating gives CASSQETATDTQYF. The complete variable domain, with remaining parts taken from reference TRBV14 and TRBJ2-3, reads EAGVTQFPSHSVIEKGQTVTLRCDPISGHDNLYWYRRVMGKEIKFLLHFVKESKQDESGMPNNRFLAERTGGTYSTLKVQPAELEDSGVYFCASSQETATDTQYFGPGTRLTVL.

This chain uses TRBV2 with TRBJ2-7; 9 positions agree with TRBD2. V gave up 4 bases and J gave up 0 bases; unmatched junction bases: 4. CDR1 and CDR2 (germline): SNHLY, FYNNEI. The CDR3 sequence is 15 residues long. The CDR3: CASSGKTSGSYEQYF. The CDR3 DNA reads as TGTGCCAGCAGTGGCAAGACTAGCGGCTCCTACGAGCAGTACTTC.

The J gene is TRBJ1-2, the V gene TRBV27; perhaps TRBD1 as D (5 bases). The CDR3 is 12 amino acids. CDR1 and CDR2 from the germline V gene are MNHEY and SMNVEV (reference sequence). Trimming took 9 bases from V and 7 from J, leaving 15 bases between them. CDR3 DNA: TGTGCCAGTCAAGGGGCAGCTCCTGGCTACACCTTC. This encodes CASQGAAPGYTF.

The J gene is TRBJ2-2, the V gene TRBV7-9; D perhaps matches TRBD2 (6 bases). In germline, CDR1 is SEHNR, CDR2 FQNEAQ (reference sequence). The CDR3 is made up of 13 amino acids. Trimming stripped 3 bases from V and 6 bases from J, with 8 bases between. The CDR3 loop is CASSLSGAGELFF. The CDR3 DNA sequence: TGTGCCAGCAGCTTGTCGGGGGCCGGGGAGCTGTTTTTT.

The rearrangement links TRBV4-1 to TRBJ1-2; 9 bases match TRBD1. CDR1 is MGHRA and CDR2 is YSYEKL in the germline V gene. V was pared by 4 bases and J by 2 bases, with 2 bases of the junction left unmatched. The CDR3 sequence is 14 residues long. CDR3 sequence (DNA): TGCGCCAGCAGCCGGGACAGGGAAAACTATGGCTACACCTTC. Encoded protein: CASSRDRENYGYTF.

Worth noting for this clone: The junction departs from the called germline gene at one end, perhaps through a read error. This chain joins TRBV12-3 or TRBV12-4 and TRBJ1-1; 7 positions agree with TRBD1. The CDR3 has 13 amino acids. The CDR3 bases are TGTGCCAGCAGTCTAGCGACAGGGACTGAAGCTTTCTTT. The encoded protein is CASSLATGTEAFF.

This clone was seen more than once but under ten times. The chain uses TRBV18 and TRBJ2-2; D ambiguous. The ends were cut back, 7 bases at V and 4 bases at J, with 13 bases in the middle. Looked up from germline, CDR1 is KGHSH and CDR2 is LQKENI. This CDR3 region has 14 residues. CDR3 protein: CASLPGVSTGELFF. The DNA for the CDR3 is TGTGCCAGCTTGCCCGGAGTATCCACCGGGGAGCTGTTTTTT.

The chain recombines TRBV6-5 with TRBJ1-1, with D perhaps matching TRBD1 (6 bases). CDR3 length: 14 residues. Germline lookup yields CDR1 MNHEY and CDR2 SVGAGI. V was clipped by 2 bases and J by 5 bases, with 12 bases between them. In DNA, the CDR3 is TGTGCCAGCAGTTACGGGGGCACGGGGACTGAAGCTTTCTTT. Amino acids: CASSYGGTGTEAFF.

The J gene is TRBJ2-5, the V gene TRBV9, with 12 bases fitting TRBD2. The CDR3 extends over 15 amino acids. Germline CDR1 and CDR2: SGDLS and YYNGEE. Trimming at V came to 4 bases and at J to 5 bases, leaving 6 bases not matched to a gene. The CDR3 is CASSPSGLAGETQYF. The CDR3 DNA follows: TGTGCCAGCAGCCCATCTGGACTAGCGGGGGAGACCCAGTACTTC.

CDR3 protein: CASSLIGGNTGELFF. CDR3 bases: TGTGCCAGCAGCTTAATAGGCGGAAACACCGGGGAGCTGTTTTTT. The rearrangement links TRBV7-2 to TRBJ2-2, with D hard to call. With 2 bases removed from V and 2 bases from J, the gap between germline ends came to 9 bases. CDR1 SGHTA and CDR2 FQGNSA come from the germline V gene. The CDR3 extends over 15 amino acids.

This clone was detected only once. The chain recombines TRBV27 with TRBJ2-1; TRBD2 agrees at 11 bases. This CDR3 is built from 16 residues. The V gene end was trimmed by 5 bases and the J gene end by 7 bases; junction bases not matched to a gene: 10. Germline lookup yields CDR1 MNHEY and CDR2 SMNVEV (reference sequence). CDR3 DNA sequence: TGTGCCAGCAGTACCCGACTAGCGGGATACCGGAATGAGCAGTTCTTC. Translation: CASSTRLAGYRNEQFF.

The V gene is TRBV27, the J gene TRBJ2-7, with 7 bases that match TRBD1. Germline CDR1 reads MNHEY; CDR2 reads SMNVEV (reference sequence). The CDR3 is made up of 14 amino acids. Trimming removed 5 bases from V and 4 bases from J; junction bases left unmatched: 8. The DNA for the CDR3 is TGTGCCAGCAGTCCGGACAGGATCCATTACGAGCAGTACTTC. Encoded protein: CASSPDRIHYEQYF.

The chain combines TRBV12-3 or TRBV12-4 with TRBJ1-1; D is undetermined. CDR3 size: 13 residues. V was pared by 3 bases and J by 3 bases, with 8 bases between. CDR3 sequence (DNA): TGTGCCAGCAGTTTCTCGGGGTACACTGAAGCTTTCTTT. Its protein product is CASSFSGYTEAFF.

The chain recombines TRBV3-1 (or the pseudogene TRBV3-2) with TRBJ1-2; 8 bases line up with TRBD1. From germline, CDR1 is LGHDT and CDR2 YNNKEL (reference sequence). The CDR3 covers 15 residues. The trim removed 4 bases at V and 4 bases at J, leaving 8 bases unmatched. CDR3 nucleotides: TGTGCCAGCAGCCCCCAGGGGGCGCTGGCCTATGGCTACACCTTC. Translating gives CASSPQGALAYGYTF.

The rearrangement joins TRBV21-1 to TRBJ1-5. TRBV21-1 is marked as a pseudogene. The CDR3 totals 14 residues. CDR3 coding DNA: TGTGCCAGCAGCAAATCCGGGGTGCATCAGCCCCAGCATTTT. It is translated as CASSKSGVHQPQHF.

V usage is TRBV6-1 and J usage is TRBJ1-3; 7 bases align to TRBD1. Germline CDR1 MNHNS, CDR2 SASEGT. V dropped 4 bases and J dropped 1; count of bases not matched to a gene: 10. The CDR3 contains 17 residues. The CDR3 is CASSATGQAESGNTIYF. The DNA for the CDR3 is TGTGCCAGCAGTGCCACCGGACAGGCCGAATCTGGAAACACCATATATTTT.

The chain joins TRBV27 to TRBJ2-3; D is possibly TRBD2 (6 bases). Germline assignment: CDR1 MNHEY and CDR2 SMNVEV (reference sequence). The CDR3 spans 13 residues. V was cut by 8 bases and J by 2 bases, with 11 bases left in between. The CDR3 here is CASRGIFTDTQYF. The CDR3 coding sequence is TGTGCCAGCCGGGGGATATTCACAGATACGCAGTATTTT.

The chain carries TRBV28 and TRBJ2-4; TRBD1 aligns across 8 bases. CDR1 is MDHEN, CDR2 SYDVKM, per germline. The CDR3 has 16 residues. The J segment lost 0 bases and the V segment lost 5 bases, leaving 6 bases of the junction unmatched. The CDR3 protein is CASSRTGTVAKNIQYF. In DNA, the CDR3 is TGTGCCAGCAGTCGGACAGGGACCGTAGCCAAAAACATTCAGTACTTC.

This rearrangement joins TRBV2 to TRBJ2-1; 13 bases are shared with TRBD2. Germline assignment: CDR1 SNHLY and CDR2 FYNNEI. V shed 10 bases, J shed 6 bases, and the junction held 6 bases outside the gene matches. This CDR3 is built from 14 residues. The CDR3 bases are TGTGCCACCTCCGGGACTAGCGGGGCCAATGAGCAGTTCTTC. It is translated as CATSGTSGANEQFF.

The chain joins TRBV7-9 to TRBJ2-3, with 7 bases that match TRBD1. The CDR3 contains 17 residues. Trimming took 5 bases from V and 0 from J; bases not matched to a gene: 11. Germline-derived CDR1 and CDR2 are SEHNR and FQNEAQ (reference sequence). The CDR3 DNA reads TGTGCCAGCAGCCCGCGGCGAAGGACAGGAAGCACAGATACGCAGTATTTT. It codes for CASSPRRRTGSTDTQYF.

The chain recombines TRBV19 with TRBJ2-7; 12 bases agree with TRBD2. The junction had 3 bases not matched to a gene; V was cut back by 5 bases and J by 4 bases. The CDR3 length is 14 residues. CDR1 and CDR2 from the germline V gene are LNHDA and SQIVND (reference sequence). This chain's CDR3 is CASSRTSGTYEQYF. DNA of the CDR3: TGTGCCAGTAGTCGGACTAGCGGGACGTACGAGCAGTACTTC.

The CDR3 bases are TGTGCCAGCAAGCCACTAGCGGGGGCAGATACGCAGTATTTT. Its translation: CASKPLAGADTQYF. The chain couples TRBV6-6 to TRBJ2-3, with 11 bases aligning to TRBD2. The CDR3 loop spans 14 amino acids. CDR1 is MNHNY, CDR2 SVGAGI, per germline (reference sequence). The junction had 4 bases not matched to a gene; V was cut back by 7 bases and J by 4 bases.

The chain links TRBV2 to TRBJ2-7; 9 positions match TRBD1. This CDR3 has 15 residues. The junction had 8 bases not matched to a gene; V was cut back by 4 bases and J by 4 bases. CDR1 and CDR2 from the germline V gene are SNHLY and FYNNEI. For the CDR3, the DNA is TGTGCCAGCAGTGCCGGGACAGGGTTTGGTTACGAGCAGTACTTC. This gives the protein CASSAGTGFGYEQYF.

V and J are TRBV2 and TRBJ2-2; D is possibly TRBD2 (6 bases). The V gene's germline CDR1 is SNHLY and CDR2 FYNNEI. The CDR3 extends over 15 amino acids. Trimming took 8 bases from V and 4 from J, leaving 17 bases between them. In DNA form, the CDR3 reads TGTGCCAGCGGGATGGCGGGAAGGGGCACCGGGGAGCTGTTTTTT. Protein: CASGMAGRGTGELFF.

The CDR3 DNA follows: TGTGCCAGCAGCCAAGTCAGGGGTCAAGAGACCCAGTACTTC. Translated: CASSQVRGQETQYF. The chain uses TRBV4-2 and TRBJ2-5; a possible D gene is TRBD1 (6 bases). The CDR3 contains 14 residues. CDR1 is LGHNA, CDR2 YNFKEQ, per germline. Trimming took off 1 base at V and 2 bases at J, with 8 bases between the two ends.

The chain couples TRBV13 to TRBJ2-2, with 13 bases lining up with TRBD2. The CDR3 covers 16 residues. Trimming took 4 bases from V and 4 from J; bases not matched to a gene: 3. Germline-derived CDR1 and CDR2 are PRHDT and FYEKMQ (reference sequence). CDR3 DNA sequence: TGTGCCAGCAGCTCACGACTAGCGGGGGGCACCGGGGAGCTGTTTTTT. This encodes CASSSRLAGGTGELFF.

The chain uses TRBV7-2 and TRBJ2-5, with D tentatively TRBD2 (6 bases). With 5 bases removed from V and 1 base from J, the gap between germline ends came to 11 bases. Germline lookup yields CDR1 SGHTA and CDR2 FQGNSA. This CDR3 has 14 amino acids. Here the CDR3 DNA reads TGTGCCAGCAGCCTCTCGGGACTCCAAGAGACCCAGTACTTC. It codes for CASSLSGLQETQYF.

The chain recombines TRBV2 with TRBJ1-2; perhaps TRBD1 as D (5 bases). The CDR3 is made up of 14 amino acids. Deletions cut 6 bases from V and 3 bases from J, with 14 bases between. Germline V gene data show CDR1 as SNHLY and CDR2 as FYNNEI. The DNA of the CDR3 is TGTGCCAGCAGAGCCTCGGGGGTCGACTATGGCTACACCTTC. Its translation is CASRASGVDYGYTF. Full variable domain (rest looked up from reference TRBV2 and TRBJ1-2): EPEVTQTPSHQVTQMGQEVILRCVPISNHLYFYWYRQILGQKVEFLVSFYNNEISEKSEIFDDQFSVERPDGSNFTLKIRSTKLEDSAMYFCASRASGVDYGYTFGSGTRLTVV.

J is TRBJ2-2 and V is TRBV4-1; 9 bases line up with TRBD2. V was clipped by 8 bases and J by 1 base; unmatched bases: 5. CDR3 length equals 15 residues. Germline V CDR1 and CDR2: MGHRA, YSYEKL. This CDR3 is CASGAGGVNTGELFF. The CDR3 nucleotides are TGCGCCAGCGGAGCGGGAGGAGTGAACACCGGGGAGCTGTTTTTT.

This clone was observed a single time. CDR3 nucleotides: TGTGCCAGTAGTATAAGTTCGGCGGGACTAGCGGGGGCCTTGGGCGAGCAGTTCTTC. Its translation: CASSISSAGLAGALGEQFF. The chain employs TRBV19 and TRBJ2-1; TRBD2 matches at 14 bases. V dropped 2 bases and J dropped 10; count of bases not matched to a gene: 16. The CDR3 loop spans 19 amino acids. CDR1 is LNHDA and CDR2 is SQIVND in the germline V gene (reference sequence).